This TCR beta chain was recorded in a study of T cells expressing NK-cell markers. Background on the study: The authors derived TCR beta repertoires from sorted CD3+CD56+NKG2C+, CD3+CD56+NKG2C- and CD3+CD56-NKG2C+ T cells. The study sequenced eight donors, seven HCMV-seropositive and one seronegative. Points from the study as a whole: Dominant NKG2C+ clonotypes made up roughly 1.0-8% of CD8+ T cells in a handful of donors. In a handful of donors, these clonotypes also led the CD3+CD56-NKG2C+ fraction.

TCRdb reprocessed the 5' RACE reads and keeps a single row for each CDR3 protein, giving no DNA. The table for this sample gives around 100,000 distinct CDR3 sequences. This CDR3 has 12 amino acids. The V gene's germline CDR1 is SGDLS and CDR2 YYNGEE. In regard to this clonotype: Its antigen is currently unknown.

The sample consisted of blood T cells: a sorted CD56 or NKG2C T cell subset, CD4+ or CD8+ T cells, or bulk PBMC T cells (not recorded which). This sequence was found in a woman aged 18 to 75 in good health. The chain uses TRBV9 and TRBJ2-1; TCRdb's D gene call, TRBD2, goes unchecked for lack of DNA. The CDR3 is CASSGLANEQFF.